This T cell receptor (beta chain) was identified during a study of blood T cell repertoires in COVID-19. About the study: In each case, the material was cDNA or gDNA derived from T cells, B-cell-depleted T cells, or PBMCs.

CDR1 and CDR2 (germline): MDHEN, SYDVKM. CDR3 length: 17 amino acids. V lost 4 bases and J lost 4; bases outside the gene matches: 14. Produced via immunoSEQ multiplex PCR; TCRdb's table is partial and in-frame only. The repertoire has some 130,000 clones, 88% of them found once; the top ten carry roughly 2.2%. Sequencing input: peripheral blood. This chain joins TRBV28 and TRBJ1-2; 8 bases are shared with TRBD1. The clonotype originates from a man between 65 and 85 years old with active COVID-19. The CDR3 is CASSSTTPRGLGYGYTF. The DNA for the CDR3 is TGTGCCAGCAGTTCCACAACGCCCAGGGGGCTCGGCTATGGCTACACCTTC.